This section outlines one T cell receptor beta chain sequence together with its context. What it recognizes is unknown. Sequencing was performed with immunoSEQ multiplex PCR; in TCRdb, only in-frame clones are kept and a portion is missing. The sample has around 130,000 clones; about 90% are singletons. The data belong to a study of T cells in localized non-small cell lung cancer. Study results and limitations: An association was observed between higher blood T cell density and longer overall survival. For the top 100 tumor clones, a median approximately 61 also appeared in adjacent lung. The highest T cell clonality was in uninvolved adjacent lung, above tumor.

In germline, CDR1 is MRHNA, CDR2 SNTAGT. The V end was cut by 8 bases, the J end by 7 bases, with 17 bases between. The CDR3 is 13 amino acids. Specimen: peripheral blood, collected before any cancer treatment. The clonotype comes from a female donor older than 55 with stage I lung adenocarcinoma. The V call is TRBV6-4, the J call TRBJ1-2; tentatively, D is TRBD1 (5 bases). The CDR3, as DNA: TGTGCCAGCCGGGGCGCCCCGGGAGTTGGCTACACCTTC. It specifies CASRGAPGVGYTF.